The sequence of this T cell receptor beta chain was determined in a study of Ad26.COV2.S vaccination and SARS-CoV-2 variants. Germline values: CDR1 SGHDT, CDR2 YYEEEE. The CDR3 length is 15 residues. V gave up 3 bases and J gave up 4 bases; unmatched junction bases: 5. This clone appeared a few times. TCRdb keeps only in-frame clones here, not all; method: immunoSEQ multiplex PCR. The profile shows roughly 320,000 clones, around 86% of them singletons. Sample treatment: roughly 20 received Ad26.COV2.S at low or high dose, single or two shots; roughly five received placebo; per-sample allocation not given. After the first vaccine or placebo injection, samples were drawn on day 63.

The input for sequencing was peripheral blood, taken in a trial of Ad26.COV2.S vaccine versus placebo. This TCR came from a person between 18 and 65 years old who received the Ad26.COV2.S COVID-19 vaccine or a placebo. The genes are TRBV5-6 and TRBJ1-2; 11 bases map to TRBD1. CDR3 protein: CASSWGTGGVYGYTF. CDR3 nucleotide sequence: TGTGCCAGCAGCTGGGGGACAGGGGGAGTCTATGGCTACACCTTC.